Listed here are 27 T cell receptor beta chains from one sample, sequenced in a study of radiotherapy plus CTLA-4 blockade in lung cancer. Sequencing used immunoSEQ multiplex PCR; TCRdb keeps in-frame clones, though not all of them. The data show roughly 120,000 clones, roughly 74% seen once. Source: peripheral blood, taken from a patient treated with radiotherapy plus ipilimumab. These receptors all stem from a human donor with non-small cell lung cancer who had a partial response to radiotherapy plus ipilimumab.

This clone has just a few counts. The rearrangement joins TRBV19 to TRBJ1-5; D is perhaps TRBD1 (5 bases). Germline CDR1 reads LNHDA; CDR2 reads SQIVND (reference sequence). V was clipped by 6 bases and J by 3 bases, with 6 bases between them. The CDR3 extends over 12 amino acids. CDR3 protein: CASRGLNQPQHF. CDR3 DNA: TGTGCCAGTAGGGGGCTCAATCAGCCCCAGCATTTT.

V and J are TRBV9 and TRBJ2-7, with D possibly TRBD2 on 6 matching bases. Trimming shortened V by 3 bases and J by 5 bases, and 9 bases separated the two germline ends. From germline, CDR1 is SGDLS and CDR2 YYNGEE. The CDR3 runs to 12 residues. CDR3 sequence reads: CASSAGLNEQYF. CDR3 sequence (DNA): TGTGCCAGCAGCGCCGGACTAAACGAGCAGTACTTC.

This clone was detected only a few times. The chain joins TRBV28 to TRBJ2-6; no reliable D call. Germline assignment: CDR1 MDHEN and CDR2 SYDVKM. The CDR3 runs 15 residues. Trimming stripped 5 bases from V and 0 bases from J, with 8 bases between. The CDR3 protein is CASSVTGSGANVLTF. CDR3 nucleotide sequence: TGTGCCAGCAGTGTTACGGGCTCTGGGGCCAACGTCCTGACTTTC.

This clone occurred once. The chain couples TRBV5-1 to TRBJ2-3; the D gene is possibly TRBD1 (5 bases). The CDR3 consists of 15 residues. Trimming shortened V by 0 bases and J by 3 bases, and 11 bases separated the two germline ends. CDR1 and CDR2 from the germline V gene are SGHRS and YFSETQ. CDR3 bases: TGCGCCAGCAGCTTGGGAGAGAAGGGGACAGATACGCAGTATTTT. Translation: CASSLGEKGTDTQYF.

In this sample, this clone turned up a few times. This chain joins TRBV14 and TRBJ1-3; no clear D. Trimming stripped 2 bases from V and 6 bases from J, with 5 bases between. The CDR3 is 12 amino acids. Germline assignment: CDR1 SGHDN and CDR2 FVKESK. CDR3 loop: CASSQRSNTIYF. In DNA form, the CDR3 reads TGTGCCAGCAGCCAACGGTCAAACACCATATATTTT.

This clone was detected a few times. CDR3: CASSATVYNEQFF. DNA for the CDR3: TGCGCCAGCAGTGCGACAGTCTACAATGAGCAGTTCTTC. The V and J genes are TRBV10-1 and TRBJ2-1, with D perhaps TRBD1 (5 bases). The CDR3 loop spans 13 amino acids. V was trimmed by 4 bases and J by 3 bases, leaving 7 bases between them. Germline V gene lookup returns CDR1 WNHNN and CDR2 SYGVQD (reference sequence).

This chain joins TRBV7-3 and TRBJ2-3, with D maybe TRBD2 (6 bases). Trimming cost V 0 bases and J 1 base, with 11 bases left between them. Germline CDR1 is SGHTA and CDR2 is FQGTGA. This CDR3 region has 16 residues. The CDR3 nucleotides read TGTGCCAGCAGCTTAACGTCTAGCGCCCGCACAGATACGCAGTATTTT. It codes for CASSLTSSARTDTQYF.

The chain has TRBV7-9 and TRBJ2-1; the D gene is possibly TRBD1 (6 bases). The CDR3 sequence is 12 residues long. V was pared by 5 bases and J by 6 bases, with 8 bases between. From germline, CDR1 is SEHNR and CDR2 FQNEAQ (reference sequence). Here the CDR3 DNA reads TGTGCCAGCAGCGTACAGGGCAATGAGCAGTTCTTC. It specifies CASSVQGNEQFF.

This clone was seen a handful of times. V and J are TRBV4-1 and TRBJ2-1, with 10 bases matching TRBD2. CDR1 is MGHRA, CDR2 YSYEKL, per germline. The CDR3 extends over 15 amino acids. With V trimmed by 3 bases and J by 8 bases, 7 bases remained unmatched. CDR3 DNA sequence: TGCGCCAGCAGCCAGGAAAAGCGGGAGGGCGATGAGCAGTTCTTC. Its translation is CASSQEKREGDEQFF.

The rearrangement uses TRBV28 and TRBJ2-7; D gene uncertain. Germline CDR1 reads MDHEN; CDR2 reads SYDVKM. This CDR3 comprises 12 residues. Trimming left V 7 bases short and J 0 bases short, with 7 bases between. CDR3 protein: CASTLYSYEQYF. The CDR3 DNA reads TGTGCCAGCACCTTATACTCCTACGAGCAGTACTTC.

The V and J genes are TRBV18 and TRBJ2-7, with 8 bases matching TRBD1. The CDR3 has 18 residues. Germline V gene lookup returns CDR1 KGHSH and CDR2 LQKENI. Trimming at V came to 4 bases and at J to 0 bases, leaving 14 bases not matched to a gene. The CDR3 here is CASSLGTTQGASSYEQYF. The CDR3 region has the DNA TGTGCCAGCTCACTAGGAACAACCCAGGGGGCTTCCTCCTACGAGCAGTACTTC.

The chain has TRBV18 and TRBJ2-4, with D perhaps matching TRBD2 (6 bases). The CDR3 contains 13 residues. CDR1 KGHSH and CDR2 LQKENI come from the germline V gene. V gave up 6 bases and J gave up 8 bases, with 14 bases separating them. The CDR3 DNA reads as TGTGCCAGCTCCCGGGAGATGTTGGACATTCAGTACTTC. Its protein is CASSREMLDIQYF.

The rearrangement joins TRBV5-1 to TRBJ1-1; possibly TRBD1 for D (5 bases). Trimming took 0 bases from V and 8 from J, leaving 17 bases between them. CDR1 SGHRS and CDR2 YFSETQ come from the germline V gene. CDR3 length: 15 residues. CDR3 DNA sequence: TGCGCCAGCAGCTTGGCCGGAGGGACCGGACCAGAAGCTTTCTTT. The encoded protein is CASSLAGGTGPEAFF.

The chain links TRBV5-5 to TRBJ2-5, with 7 bases identical to TRBD1. The CDR3 is 17 amino acids. CDR1 is SGHKS, CDR2 YYEKEE, per germline (reference sequence). V trimming: 4 bases; J trimming: 1 base; junction bases outside the gene matches: 13. In nucleotides, the CDR3 is TGTGCCAGCAGCATTAGACAGGGATTAGCCCTCCAAGAGACCCAGTACTTC. Translated: CASSIRQGLALQETQYF.

The chain has TRBV15 and TRBJ2-3, with TRBD1 matching 8 bases. CDR1 and CDR2 from the germline V gene are LNHNV and YYDKDF (reference sequence). The CDR3 consists of 15 residues. The V and J ends lost 3 bases and 2 bases, in that order; junction bases with no gene match: 4. CDR3 protein: CATSSGQGDTDTQYF. CDR3 nucleotides: TGTGCCACCAGCAGTGGACAGGGAGACACAGATACGCAGTATTTT.

Judged by abundance, this clone is medium-sized (0.01 to 0.1%). The DNA for the CDR3 is TGTGCCAGCAGCCGCGGCGTTGAAAAACTGTTTTTT. Translating it yields CASSRGVEKLFF. This chain joins TRBV7-9 and TRBJ1-4; the D is unclear. The CDR3 covers 12 residues. Germline lookup yields CDR1 SEHNR and CDR2 FQNEAQ (reference sequence). V lost 5 bases and J 7 bases, leaving 8 bases between the germline ends.

A few counts support this clone. V usage is TRBV28 and J usage is TRBJ2-7; unclear D gene. This CDR3 has 12 amino acids. CDR1 MDHEN and CDR2 SYDVKM come from the germline V gene. The CDR3 DNA reads TGTGGGTCCCGGCAGGCGAACTACGAGCAGTACTTC. It specifies CGSRQANYEQYF.

This sequence joins TRBV7-3 and TRBJ2-3; D might be TRBD1 (6 bases). V lost 1 base, J lost 3 bases, and 11 bases lay in between. Per germline, CDR1 SGHTA and CDR2 FQGTGA. This CDR3 has 15 amino acids. The CDR3 DNA sequence: TGTGCCAGCAGCTTAAATGGGGGCTCGACAGATACGCAGTATTTT. It is translated as CASSLNGGSTDTQYF. Full variable domain (outside the CDR3, taken from reference TRBV7-3 and TRBJ2-3): GAGVSQTPSNKVTEKGKYVELRCDPISGHTALYWYRQSLGQGPEFLIYFQGTGAADDSGLPNDRFFAVRPEGSVSTLKIQRTERGDSAVYLCASSLNGGSTDTQYFGPGTRLTVL.

CDR3 sequence: CASKRGGANTEAFF. For the CDR3, the DNA is TGTGCCAGCAAAAGAGGGGGGGCGAACACTGAAGCTTTCTTT. J is TRBJ1-1 and V is TRBV6-5, with D perhaps matching TRBD1 (6 bases). The germline V gene has CDR1 MNHEY and CDR2 SVGAGI. The CDR3 runs 14 residues. The V end lost 7 bases, the J end lost 1 base, and 13 bases lay between the germline ends.

The V and J genes are TRBV28 and TRBJ2-2, with a tentative D call TRBD1 (7 bases). Trimming removed 7 bases from V and 5 bases from J, with 20 bases in between. The CDR3 has 16 residues. From germline, CDR1 is MDHEN and CDR2 SYDVKM. The CDR3 here is CASTLRWDSGTGELFF. In nucleotides, the CDR3 is TGTGCCAGCACCCTTCGGTGGGACAGCGGGACCGGGGAGCTGTTTTTT.

Only a few counts were recorded for this clone. CDR3: CSVAQGYREGPGNEQFF. The CDR3 DNA follows: TGCAGCGTCGCCCAGGGTTACCGGGAGGGCCCGGGGAATGAGCAGTTCTTC. The chain uses TRBV29-1 and TRBJ2-1; the match to TRBD2 covers 8 bases. The V gene end was trimmed by 6 bases and the J gene end by 7 bases; junction bases not matched to a gene: 20. The germline CDR1 and CDR2 sequences are SQVTM and ANQGSEA. The CDR3 has 17 residues.

The chain is built from TRBV19 and TRBJ1-4; maybe TRBD1 (6 bases). This CDR3 is built from 13 residues. Per germline, CDR1 LNHDA and CDR2 SQIVND (reference sequence). Trimming shortened V by 7 bases and J by 8 bases, and 14 bases separated the two germline ends. CDR3 DNA sequence: TGTGCCAGTAACGACAGGCCGAAAGAAAAACTGTTTTTT. Translation gives CASNDRPKEKLFF.

The chain links TRBV11-2 to TRBJ2-5; TRBD2 agrees at 8 bases. The end of the DNA fits TRBJ2-7 better, so the J call may be wrong. The CDR3 contains 17 residues. Germline CDR1 reads SGHAT; CDR2 reads FQNNGV. The CDR3 is CASSFSSGDVFSYEQYF. The CDR3 nucleotides are TGTGCCAGCAGCTTTAGTAGCGGGGATGTTTTCTCCTACGAGCAGTACTTC.

The rearrangement joins TRBV9 to TRBJ2-3; 14 bases are shared with TRBD2. The CDR3 covers 18 residues. Germline loops: CDR1 SGDLS, CDR2 YYNGEE. With 4 bases clipped from V and 0 bases from J, the junction kept 7 bases outside the gene matches. Written as DNA, the CDR3 is TGTGCCAGCAGCCTAGGACTAGCGGGAGGTCGGAGCACAGATACGCAGTATTTT. It encodes CASSLGLAGGRSTDTQYF. Together with reference TRBV9 and TRBJ2-3, the CDR3 gives the full variable domain: DSGVTQTPKHLITATGQRVTLRCSPRSGDLSVYWYQQSLDQGLQFLIQYYNGEERAKGNILERFSAQQFPDLHSELNLSSLELGDSALYFCASSLGLAGGRSTDTQYFGPGTRLTVL.

This chain joins TRBV4-2 and TRBJ2-1; 8 nucleotides agree with TRBD2. Unmatched junction bases numbered 13, after V lost 3 bases and J lost 9 bases. The CDR3 length is 16 residues. The germline gives CDR1 LGHNA, CDR2 YNFKEQ. CDR3 DNA sequence: TGTGCCAGCAGCCACCGCACTAGCGGAGGGGCCGGTGAGCAGTTCTTC. It is translated as CASSHRTSGGAGEQFF.

The chain links TRBV6-5 to TRBJ1-5, with D perhaps matching TRBD1 (5 bases). The germline V gene encodes CDR1 MNHEY and CDR2 SVGAGI. Trimming removed 5 bases at V and 3 bases at J, with 14 bases between. The CDR3 covers 15 residues. The CDR3 region has the DNA TGTGCCAGCAGTGCGAAAGCAGGGTTCAATCAGCCCCAGCATTTT. This encodes CASSAKAGFNQPQHF.

The chain couples TRBV5-6 to TRBJ2-2, with D uncertain. V was clipped by 0 bases and J by 7 bases, with 7 bases between them. The CDR3 is made up of 13 amino acids. CDR1 is SGHDT and CDR2 is YYEEEE in the germline V gene. The CDR3 here is CASSLGWLGELFF. In DNA, the CDR3 is TGTGCCAGCAGCTTGGGCTGGCTCGGGGAGCTGTTTTTT.